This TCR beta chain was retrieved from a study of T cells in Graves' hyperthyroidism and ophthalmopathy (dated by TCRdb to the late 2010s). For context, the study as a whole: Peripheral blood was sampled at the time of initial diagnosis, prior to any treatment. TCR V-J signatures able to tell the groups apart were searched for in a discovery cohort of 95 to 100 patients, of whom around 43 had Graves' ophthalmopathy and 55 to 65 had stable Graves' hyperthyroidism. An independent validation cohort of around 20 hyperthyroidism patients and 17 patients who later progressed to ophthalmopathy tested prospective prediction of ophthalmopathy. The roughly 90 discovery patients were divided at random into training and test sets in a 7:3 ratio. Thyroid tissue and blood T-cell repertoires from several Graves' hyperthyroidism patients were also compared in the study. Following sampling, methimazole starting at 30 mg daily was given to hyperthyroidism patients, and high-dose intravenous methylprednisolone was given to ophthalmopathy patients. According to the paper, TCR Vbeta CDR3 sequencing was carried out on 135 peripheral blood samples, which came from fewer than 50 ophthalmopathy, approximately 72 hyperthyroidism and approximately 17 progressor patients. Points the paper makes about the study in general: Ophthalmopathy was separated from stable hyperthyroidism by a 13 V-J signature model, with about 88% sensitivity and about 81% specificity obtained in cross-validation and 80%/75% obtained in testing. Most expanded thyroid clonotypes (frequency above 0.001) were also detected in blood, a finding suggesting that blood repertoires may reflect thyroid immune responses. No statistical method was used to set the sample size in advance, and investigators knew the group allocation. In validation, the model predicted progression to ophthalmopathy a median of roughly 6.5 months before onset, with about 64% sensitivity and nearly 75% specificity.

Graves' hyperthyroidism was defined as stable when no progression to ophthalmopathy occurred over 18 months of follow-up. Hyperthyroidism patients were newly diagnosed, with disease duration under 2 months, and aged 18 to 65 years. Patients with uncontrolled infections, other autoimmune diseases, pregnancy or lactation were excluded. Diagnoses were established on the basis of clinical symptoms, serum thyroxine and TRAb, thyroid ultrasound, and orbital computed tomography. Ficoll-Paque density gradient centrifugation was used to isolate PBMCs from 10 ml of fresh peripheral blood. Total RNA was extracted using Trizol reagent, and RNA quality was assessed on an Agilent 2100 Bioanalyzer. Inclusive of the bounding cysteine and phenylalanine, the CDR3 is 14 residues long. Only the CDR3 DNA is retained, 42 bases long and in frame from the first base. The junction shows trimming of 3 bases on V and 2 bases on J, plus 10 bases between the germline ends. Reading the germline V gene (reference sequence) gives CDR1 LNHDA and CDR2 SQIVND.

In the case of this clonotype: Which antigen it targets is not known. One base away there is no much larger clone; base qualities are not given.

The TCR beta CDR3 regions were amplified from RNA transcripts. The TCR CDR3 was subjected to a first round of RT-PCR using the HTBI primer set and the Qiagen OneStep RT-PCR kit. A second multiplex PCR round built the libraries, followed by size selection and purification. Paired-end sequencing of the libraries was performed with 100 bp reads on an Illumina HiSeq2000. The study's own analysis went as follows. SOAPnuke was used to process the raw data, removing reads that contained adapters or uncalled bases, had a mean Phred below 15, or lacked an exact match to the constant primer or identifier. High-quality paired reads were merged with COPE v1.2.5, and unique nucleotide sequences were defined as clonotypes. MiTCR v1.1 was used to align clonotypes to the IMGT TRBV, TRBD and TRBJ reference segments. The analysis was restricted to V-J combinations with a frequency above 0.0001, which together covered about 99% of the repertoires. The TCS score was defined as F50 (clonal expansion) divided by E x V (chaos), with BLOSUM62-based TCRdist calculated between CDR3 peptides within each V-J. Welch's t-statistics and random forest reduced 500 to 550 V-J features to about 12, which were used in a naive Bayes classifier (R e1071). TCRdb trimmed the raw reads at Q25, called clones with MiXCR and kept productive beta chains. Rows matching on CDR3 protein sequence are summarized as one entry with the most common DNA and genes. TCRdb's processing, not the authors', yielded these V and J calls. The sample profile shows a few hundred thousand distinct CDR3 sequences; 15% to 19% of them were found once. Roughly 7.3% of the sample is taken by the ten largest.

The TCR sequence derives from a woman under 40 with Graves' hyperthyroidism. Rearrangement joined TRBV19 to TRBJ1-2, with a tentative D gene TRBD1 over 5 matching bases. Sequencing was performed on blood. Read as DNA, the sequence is TGTGCCAGTAGTATCCCAGGGAGCAACTATGGCTACACCTTC. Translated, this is CASSIPGSNYGYTF.